This passage covers 14 T cell receptor beta chains from one sample sequenced in a study of blood T cell repertoires in COVID-19. Using immunoSEQ multiplex PCR, the repertoire was profiled, and TCRdb retains in-frame clones only, with some absent. Seen here are 250,000 to 300,000 clones, 70% to 90% observed once, and the top ten hold 9.5% to 12%. The sample comprised peripheral blood. These receptors came from a woman in her 70s with acute or convalescent COVID-19.

A single count supports this clone. The chain combines TRBV3-1 (or the pseudogene TRBV3-2) with TRBJ1-2; 9 bases agree with TRBD1. The V and J ends lost 4 bases and 8 bases, in that order; junction bases with no gene match: 11. Germline V CDR1 and CDR2: LGHDT, YNNKEL (reference sequence). The length of the CDR3 is 15 residues. In DNA, the CDR3 is TGTGCCAGCAGCCGAGGGACAGGGAGGGGTAAGGGCTACACCTTC. This encodes CASSRGTGRGKGYTF.

This clone was seen more than once but under ten times. This chain joins TRBV7-9 and TRBJ1-1; D is undetermined. The germline V gene encodes CDR1 SEHNR and CDR2 FQNEAQ (reference sequence). V was clipped by 2 bases and J by 1 base, with 11 bases between them. The CDR3 is made up of 15 amino acids. The CDR3 nucleotides read TGTGCCAGCAGCTTAAGTACAGCTAAGAACACTGAAGCTTTCTTT. This codes for CASSLSTAKNTEAFF.

This rearrangement joins TRBV6-5 to TRBJ2-7; possible D gene TRBD1, 5 bases. The CDR3 sequence is 14 residues long. Trimming shortened V by 2 bases and J by 4 bases, and 12 bases separated the two germline ends. Per germline, CDR1 MNHEY and CDR2 SVGAGI. The CDR3 sequence: CASSYGAAVYEQYF. The DNA for the CDR3 is TGTGCCAGCAGTTACGGGGCGGCGGTATACGAGCAGTACTTC.

This clone came up a few times. The J gene is TRBJ1-3, the V gene TRBV30, with D hard to call. V lost 4 bases, J lost 0 bases, and 7 bases lay in between. The CDR3 extends over 13 amino acids. Per the germline V gene, CDR1 is GTSNPN and CDR2 is SVGIG (reference sequence). CDR3 amino acids: CAWIHSSGNTIYF. In nucleotides, the CDR3 is TGTGCCTGGATTCACAGCTCTGGAAACACCATATATTTT. Full variable domain (rest looked up from reference TRBV30 and TRBJ1-3): SQTIHQWPATLVQPVGSPLSLECTVEGTSNPNLYWYRQAAGRGLQLLFYSVGIGQISSEVPQNLSASRPQDRQFILSSKKLLLSDSGFYLCAWIHSSGNTIYFGEGSWLTVV.

J is TRBJ2-5 and V is TRBV11-2, with TRBD2 as a possible D gene (7 bases). CDR1 is SGHAT, CDR2 FQNNGV, per germline. The CDR3 runs to 17 residues. V gave up 2 bases and J gave up 2 bases, with 18 bases separating them. The CDR3: CASSLSGAGALQETQYF. CDR3 nucleotides: TGTGCCAGCAGCTTATCTGGGGCGGGGGCCCTACAAGAGACCCAGTACTTC.

This sequence joins TRBV18 and TRBJ1-2; 8 nucleotides match TRBD1. The CDR3 spans 17 residues. CDR1 and CDR2 (germline): KGHSH, LQKENI. J gave up 7 bases and V 0 bases, and 13 bases lay outside the gene matches. The CDR3 nucleotides read TGTGCCAGCTCACCACCGGGGTCCAGGACAGGGAATGGTGGCTACACCTTC. Translated: CASSPPGSRTGNGGYTF. The full variable domain, its missing parts supplied by reference TRBV18 and TRBJ1-2, is NAGVMQNPRHLVRRRGQEARLRCSPMKGHSHVYWYRQLPEEGLKFMVYLQKENIIDESGMPKERFSAEFPKEGPSILRIQQVVRGDSAAYFCASSPPGSRTGNGGYTFGSGTRLTVV.

The V call is TRBV27, the J call TRBJ1-4; TRBD1 matches 7 bases. The CDR3 is made up of 16 amino acids. V lost 6 bases, J lost 0 bases, and 7 bases stayed unmatched. Germline CDR1 is MNHEY and CDR2 is SMNVEV (reference sequence). This CDR3 reads CASSQGTATTNEKLFF. The CDR3 DNA is TGTGCCAGCAGCCAGGGGACAGCAACAACTAATGAAAAACTGTTTTTT.

This clone was seen just once. This sequence joins TRBV12-5 and TRBJ2-3, with 13 nucleotides matching TRBD2. The CDR3 loop spans 18 amino acids. V was pared by 0 bases and J by 4 bases, with 7 bases of the junction left unmatched. CDR1 and CDR2 from the germline V gene are LGHNT and FRNRAP. DNA of the CDR3: TGTGCTAGTGGTTTGGTACTAGCGGGGGGGATTGGGGCAGATACGCAGTATTTT. The encoded protein is CASGLVLAGGIGADTQYF.

This clone showed up just once. The chain carries TRBV5-1 and TRBJ1-1, with 8 bases fitting TRBD1. Per the germline V gene, CDR1 is SGHRS and CDR2 is YFSETQ. The CDR3 runs 14 residues. The J segment lost 2 bases and the V segment lost 4 bases, leaving 4 bases of the junction unmatched. The CDR3 protein is CASSTDRENTEAFF. CDR3 DNA sequence: TGCGCCAGCAGCACGGACAGGGAAAACACTGAAGCTTTCTTT. Supplemented by reference TRBV5-1 and TRBJ1-1, the full variable domain reads KAGVTQTPRYLIKTRGQQVTLSCSPISGHRSVSWYQQTPGQGLQFLFEYFSETQRNKGNFPGRFSGRQFSNSRSEMNVSTLELGDSALYLCASSTDRENTEAFFGQGTRLTVV.

CDR3 protein: CASSQGGNTIYF. The DNA of the CDR3 is TGTGCCAGCAGCCAGGGGGGAAACACCATATATTTT. The gene calls are TRBV6-5 and TRBJ1-3, with a possible D match to TRBD1 (6 bases). The length of the CDR3 is 12 residues. V was trimmed by 6 bases and J by 4 bases, leaving 7 bases between them. Germline V lookup: CDR1 MNHEY, CDR2 SVGAGI.

The sample holds one count of this clone. This chain connects TRBV6-9 to TRBJ2-1; no clear D gene. The CDR3 runs to 14 residues. V lost 8 bases to trimming and J lost 3 bases, with 14 bases between them. Germline assignment: CDR1 MNHGY and CDR2 SVAAGI. CDR3 protein: CASVPGIVYNEQFF. DNA of the CDR3: TGTGCCAGCGTCCCAGGCATCGTCTACAATGAGCAGTTCTTC.

V usage is TRBV27 and J usage is TRBJ2-7; 10 bases are a match to TRBD1. V was pared by 6 bases and J by 5 bases, with 4 bases of the junction left unmatched. Germline V lookup: CDR1 MNHEY, CDR2 SMNVEV (reference sequence). The CDR3 length is 13 residues. The CDR3: CASRWTGGDEQYF. CDR3 DNA sequence: TGTGCCAGCAGATGGACAGGGGGGGACGAGCAGTACTTC.

CDR3 nucleotides: TGCAGCGTTGCACGTTCGGTTGGCTACACCTTC. It translates to CSVARSVGYTF. The chain recombines TRBV29-1 with TRBJ1-2; D unclear. CDR3 length equals 11 residues. Germline lookup yields CDR1 SQVTM and CDR2 ANQGSEA. The germline V and J ends were trimmed by 4 bases and 7 bases, with 10 bases remaining between them.

V and J are TRBV18 and TRBJ1-2; tentatively, D is TRBD1 (6 bases). With 1 base removed from V and 0 bases from J, the gap between germline ends came to 9 bases. Germline V lookup: CDR1 KGHSH, CDR2 LQKENI. This CDR3 contains 15 residues. The CDR3 is CASSPQGETNYGYTF. As DNA, the CDR3 is TGTGCCAGCTCACCACAGGGGGAGACTAACTATGGCTACACCTTC.